Listed below are T cell receptor beta chains from one sample, sequenced in a study of CD8 T cells in ankylosing spondylitis. TCRdb passed the 5' RACE reads through MiXCR, listing each CDR3 protein once. The data show approximately 440,000 distinct CDR3 sequences, about 15% seen once. Sequencing input: blood, either unsorted or a sorted T cell fraction (not recorded which). These receptors were collected from a male donor with ankylosing spondylitis. Both conserved end residues are part of each CDR3. D genes are given only for firm matches. Clone size is stated in some rows and not others, as once, few, many or a class when expanded.

cdr3_aa cdr3_nt d_call cdr3_length clone_size j_call v_call
CASSLGGTGDYSPLHF TGCGCCAGCAGCTTGGGCGGGACAGGGGATTATTCACCCCTCCACTTT TRBD1 16 . TRBJ1-6 TRBV5-1
CASSQLMGGSYNEQFF TGCGCCAGCAGCCAACTGATGGGGGGCAGTTACAATGAGCAGTTCTTC . 16 . TRBJ2-1 TRBV4-1
CASSYQTGRAYEQYF TGTGCCAGCAGTTATCAGACAGGGAGGGCCTACGAGCAGTACTTC . 15 few TRBJ2-7 TRBV6-5
CASSRGQGSGNTIYF TGTGCCAGCAGTAGGGGACAGGGGTCCGGAAACACCATATATTTT TRBD1 15 many TRBJ1-3 TRBV6-1
CASSPEAGGSNSNQPQHF TGTGCCAGCAGCCCCGAGGCGGGGGGATCAAATAGCAATCAGCCCCAGCATTTT . 18 . TRBJ1-5 TRBV11-2
CASSIAPLAGGHNEQFF TGTGCCAGTAGTATAGCCCCCTTGGCGGGGGGGCATAATGAGCAGTTCTTC TRBD2 17 . TRBJ2-1 TRBV19
CATSRDRGPGNSGWPQHF TGTGCCACCAGCCGGGACAGGGGGCCGGGTAATAGTGGCTGGCCCCAGCATTTT TRBD1 18 few TRBJ1-5 TRBV15
CASSYLGQNTEAFF TGTGCCAGCAGCTACCTCGGACAGAACACTGAAGCTTTCTTT . 14 . TRBJ1-1 TRBV7-2
CASSSDTVQETQYF TGTGCCAGCAGTTCGGACACCGTCCAAGAGACCCAGTACTTC . 14 many TRBJ2-5 TRBV12-3/TRBV12-4
CASSPLTSGSSYEQYF TGTGCCAGCAGCCCGCTAACTAGCGGAAGCTCCTACGAGCAGTACTTC TRBD2 16 few TRBJ2-7 TRBV5-6
CSASRTPNTEAFF TGCAGTGCTAGTAGGACTCCGAACACTGAAGCTTTCTTT . 13 . TRBJ1-1 TRBV20-1
CASSRGQGYEKLFF TGTGCCAGCAGCCGTGGACAGGGGTATGAAAAACTGTTTTTT TRBD1 14 few TRBJ1-4 TRBV12-3/TRBV12-4
CSVNRDGGNTEAFF TGCAGCGTCAACCGGGACGGGGGGAACACTGAAGCTTTCTTT . 14 few TRBJ1-1 TRBV29-1
CASSVGDSRYGYTF TGTGCCAGCAGCGTTGGGGACAGCCGCTATGGCTACACCTTC TRBD1 14 . TRBJ1-2 TRBV9
CASSDQGQGRFQPQHF TGTGCCAGCAGCGACCAGGGACAGGGTCGTTTTCAGCCCCAGCATTTT TRBD1 16 few TRBJ1-5 TRBV7-8
CSARDARAQNTEAFF TGCAGTGCTAGAGATGCGCGGGCCCAGAACACTGAAGCTTTCTTT . 15 few TRBJ1-1 TRBV20-1
CASSPQTGPYEQYF TGTGCCAGCAGCCCCCAAACGGGGCCGTACGAGCAGTACTTC . 14 few TRBJ2-7 TRBV7-2
CASSQLSGGARETQYF TGTGCCAGCAGCCAACTTAGCGGGGGGGCCCGGGAGACCCAGTACTTC TRBD2 16 . TRBJ2-5 TRBV4-2
CASSLKPTRFSNQPQHF TGTGCCAGCAGCTTAAAGCCTACCCGATTTAGCAATCAGCCCCAGCATTTT . 17 few TRBJ1-5 TRBV5-6
CASSEGIRGNSPLHF TGTGCCAGCAGTGAAGGAATCAGGGGGAATTCACCCCTCCACTTT TRBD1 15 few TRBJ1-6 TRBV2
CASSLAYNMNTEAFF TGTGCCAGCAGCTTGGCTTACAATATGAACACTGAAGCTTTCTTT . 15 . TRBJ1-1 TRBV5-5
CASRPRGATNTGELFF TGTGCCAGCAGACCCCGAGGGGCAACGAACACCGGGGAGCTGTTTTTT . 16 few TRBJ2-2 TRBV6-1
CASSGPGDDYNEQFF TGTGCCAGCAGCGGACCGGGGGACGATTACAATGAGCAGTTCTTC . 15 . TRBJ2-1 TRBV9
CASSLMGGAGQFF TGTGCCAGCAGCTTGATGGGCGGCGCCGGGCAGTTCTTC . 13 . TRBJ2-1 TRBV7-2
CASSPTASFTSTDTQYF TGTGCCAGCAGTCCAACGGCTAGCTTCACTAGCACAGATACGCAGTATTTT . 17 . TRBJ2-3 TRBV2
CASSQAGLAGEETQYF TGTGCCAGCAGCCAGGCCGGACTAGCGGGTGAAGAGACCCAGTACTTC TRBD2 16 . TRBJ2-5 TRBV4-2
CATSSLTGRSTDTQYF TGTGCCACCAGCAGCCTCACAGGACGAAGCACAGATACGCAGTATTTT . 16 many TRBJ2-3 TRBV15
CSVEPRAGAYNEQFF TGCAGCGTGGAGCCTAGAGCGGGAGCCTACAATGAGCAGTTCTTC TRBD2 15 . TRBJ2-1 TRBV29-1
CASSLSAFNTEAFF TGCGCCAGCAGCTTGAGTGCATTTAACACTGAAGCTTTCTTT . 14 . TRBJ1-1 TRBV5-1
CASSLGQPSYEQFF TGTGCCAGCAGTCTTGGACAGCCAAGCTATGAGCAGTTCTTC . 14 . TRBJ2-1 TRBV12-3/TRBV12-4